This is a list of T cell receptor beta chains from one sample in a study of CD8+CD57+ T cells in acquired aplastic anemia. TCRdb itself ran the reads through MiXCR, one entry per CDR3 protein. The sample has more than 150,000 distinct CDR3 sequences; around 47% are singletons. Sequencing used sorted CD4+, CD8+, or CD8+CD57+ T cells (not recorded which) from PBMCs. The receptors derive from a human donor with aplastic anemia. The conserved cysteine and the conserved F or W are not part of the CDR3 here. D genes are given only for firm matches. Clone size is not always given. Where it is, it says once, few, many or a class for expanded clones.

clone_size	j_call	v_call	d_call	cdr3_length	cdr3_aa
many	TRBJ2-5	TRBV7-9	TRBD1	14	ASRRTGTGEWETQY
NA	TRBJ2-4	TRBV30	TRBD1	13	AWSRDRGAKNIQY
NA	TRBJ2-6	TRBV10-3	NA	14	AISDPRTSGANVLT
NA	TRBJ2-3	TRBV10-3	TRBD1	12	AISGQGGTDTQY
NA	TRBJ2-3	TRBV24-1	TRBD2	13	ATSDRTSVTDTQY
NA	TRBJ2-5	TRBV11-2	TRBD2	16	ASSSPPTSGGTKETQY
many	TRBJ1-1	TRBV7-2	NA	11	ASSLANSLEAF
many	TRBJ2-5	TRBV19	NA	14	ASSIGGGGLQETQY
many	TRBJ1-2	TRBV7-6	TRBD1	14	ASSLGTGQGNYGYT
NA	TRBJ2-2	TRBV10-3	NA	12	AISERTPTGELF
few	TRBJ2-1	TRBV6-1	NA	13	ASRPPGNPYNEQF
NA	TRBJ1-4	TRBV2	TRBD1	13	ASSERAGGNEKLF
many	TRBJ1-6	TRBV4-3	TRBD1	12	ASSQEDRYSPLH
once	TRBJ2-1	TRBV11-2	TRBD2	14	ASSTRLAGPRNEQF
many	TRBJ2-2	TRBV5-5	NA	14	ASSFGSGRDTGELF
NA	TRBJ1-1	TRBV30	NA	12	AWSVRQGNTEAF
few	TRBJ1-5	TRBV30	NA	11	AWSLTGNQPQH
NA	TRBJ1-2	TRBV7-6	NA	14	ASSLGLGGGQSGNT
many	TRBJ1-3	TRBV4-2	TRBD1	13	ASSPGQGTGNTIY
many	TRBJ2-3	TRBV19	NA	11	ASSSSSTDTQY
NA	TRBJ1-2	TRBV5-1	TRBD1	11	ASSSGTGGGYT
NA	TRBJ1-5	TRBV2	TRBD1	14	ASSRDRGVSNQPQH
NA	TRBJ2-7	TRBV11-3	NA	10	ASSFRVIEQY
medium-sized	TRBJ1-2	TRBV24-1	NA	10	ATSDQGYGYT
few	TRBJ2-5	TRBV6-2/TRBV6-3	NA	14	ASSYSWGGPRETQY
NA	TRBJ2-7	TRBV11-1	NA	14	ASSPPGTALSYEQY
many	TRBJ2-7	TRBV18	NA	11	ASSGTRDGEQY
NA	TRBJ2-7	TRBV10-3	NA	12	AISWEALGLEQY
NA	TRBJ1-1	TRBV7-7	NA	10	ASSLPGSEAF
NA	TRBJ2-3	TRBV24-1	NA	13	ATSDYRGGTDTQY
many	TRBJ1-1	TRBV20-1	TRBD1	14	SAPRTGFGVGTEAF
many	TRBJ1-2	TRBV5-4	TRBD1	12	ASSFGQGHYGYT
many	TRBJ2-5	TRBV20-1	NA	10	SARSYQETQY
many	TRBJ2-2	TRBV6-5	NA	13	ASSLDQTGAGELF
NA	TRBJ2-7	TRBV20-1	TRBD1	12	SARDPRTGWEQY
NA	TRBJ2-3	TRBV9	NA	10	ASSVDEDTQY
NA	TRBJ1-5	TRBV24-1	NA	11	ATAGEVGQPQH
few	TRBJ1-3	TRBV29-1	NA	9	SVEEENTIY
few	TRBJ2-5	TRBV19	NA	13	SGSIEGSSGETQY
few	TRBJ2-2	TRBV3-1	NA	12	ASSQDPKTGELF
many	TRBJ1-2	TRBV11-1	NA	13	ASSSSPVISYGYT
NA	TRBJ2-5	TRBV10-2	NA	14	ASSQGSLERQETQY
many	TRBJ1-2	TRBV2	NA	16	ASSEVSGRGSGDYGYT
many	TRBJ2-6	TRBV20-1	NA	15	SARDLVGGSGANVLT
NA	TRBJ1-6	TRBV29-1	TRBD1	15	SVLSLRGRAMYSPLH
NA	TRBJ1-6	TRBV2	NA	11	ASSEMNRAPLH
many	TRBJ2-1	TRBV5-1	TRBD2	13	ASSLAGEVYNEQF
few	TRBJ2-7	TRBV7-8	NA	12	ASSPRGRDYEQY
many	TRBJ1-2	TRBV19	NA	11	ASSPTGREGYT
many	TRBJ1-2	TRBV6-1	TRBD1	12	ASNRDRVNYGYT
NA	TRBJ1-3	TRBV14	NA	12	ASSYSGAGNTIY
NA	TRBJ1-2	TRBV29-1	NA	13	SVSGSEAKNYGYT
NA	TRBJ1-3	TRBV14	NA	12	ASSPQGLRNTIY
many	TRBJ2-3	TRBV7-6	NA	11	ASSSNSGDTQY